A single sample gave rise to the 28 T cell receptor beta chains below, sequenced in a study of blood T cell repertoires in COVID-19. Sequencing used immunoSEQ multiplex PCR; TCRdb keeps in-frame clones, though not all of them. Here the sample spans about 140,000 clones, under 90% being singletons. Sample: peripheral blood. The source is a human donor in a cohort sampled during active COVID-19.

This rearrangement joins TRBV2 to TRBJ2-5; D perhaps matches TRBD2 (6 bases). This CDR3 is 13 amino acids long. CDR1 and CDR2 from the germline V gene are SNHLY and FYNNEI. Trimming removed 4 bases at V and 3 bases at J, with 9 bases between. The CDR3 region has the DNA TGTGCCAGCAGTGTCGGCGGGAAAGAGACCCAGTACTTC. Residues: CASSVGGKETQYF.

The gene calls are TRBV11-2 and TRBJ2-5, with D tentatively TRBD1 (6 bases). V gave up 5 bases and J gave up 1 base, with 8 bases separating them. Germline CDR1 reads SGHAT; CDR2 reads FQNNGV. CDR3 length equals 13 residues. The CDR3 DNA sequence: TGTGCCAGCAGCCGGACAGCCCAAGAGACCCAGTACTTC. Encoded protein: CASSRTAQETQYF. Based on the CDR3 plus reference TRBV11-2 and TRBJ2-5, the full variable domain is EAGVAQSPRYKIIEKRQSVAFWCNPISGHATLYWYQQILGQGPKLLIQFQNNGVVDDSQLPKDRFSAERLKGVDSTLKIQPAKLEDSAVYLCASSRTAQETQYFGPGTRLLVL.

This chain uses TRBV24-1 with TRBJ2-7; perhaps TRBD1 as D (6 bases). Per germline, CDR1 KGHDR and CDR2 SFDVKD. The CDR3 is 12 amino acids. V was pared by 4 bases and J by 6 bases, with 9 bases between. CDR3 in DNA: TGTGCCACCAGTGAAACAGGGTTCGAGCAGTACTTC. Translation gives CATSETGFEQYF.

The chain links TRBV3-1 (or the pseudogene TRBV3-2) to TRBJ2-7; D gene unclear. Between the trimmed V and J ends, which lost 1 base and 6 bases, there was a span of 4 bases. CDR1 LGHDT and CDR2 YNNKEL come from the germline V gene (reference sequence). CDR3 length equals 11 residues. The CDR3 sequence: CASSQGAEQYF. CDR3 nucleotides: TGTGCCAGCAGCCAAGGGGCCGAGCAGTACTTC.

As to this clone: Other DNA sequences in this specimen translate into the identical CDR3. The chain links TRBV4-3 to TRBJ1-1, with unresolved D. Trimming cost V 1 base and J 3 bases, with 3 bases left between them. The CDR3 spans 12 residues. From germline, CDR1 is LGHNA and CDR2 YSLEER. This chain's CDR3 is CASSQADTEAFF. The CDR3 region has the DNA TGCGCCAGCAGCCAAGCCGACACTGAAGCTTTCTTT.

This chain joins TRBV7-9 and TRBJ2-3; no reliable D call. Germline V gene lookup returns CDR1 SEHNR and CDR2 FQNEAQ (reference sequence). V was clipped by 1 base and J by 0 bases, with 8 bases between them. The CDR3 loop spans 15 amino acids. CDR3 nucleotide sequence: TGTGCCAGCAGCTTAGAAATCGAGAGCACAGATACGCAGTATTTT. Protein product: CASSLEIESTDTQYF.

The chain couples TRBV11-1 to TRBJ2-5; 8 bases are a match to TRBD1. Germline V gene sequence: CDR1 SGHAT, CDR2 FQDESV (reference sequence). V shed 6 bases, J shed 5 bases, and the junction held 5 bases outside the gene matches. The CDR3 loop spans 13 amino acids. The CDR3 loop reads CASRKTGAETQYF. The CDR3 DNA reads as TGTGCCAGCAGAAAGACAGGGGCGGAGACCCAGTACTTC.

The chain has TRBV6-5 and TRBJ2-7, with D possibly being TRBD2 (5 bases). Trimming stripped 7 bases from V and 3 bases from J, with 16 bases between. The CDR3 is made up of 14 amino acids. Germline V CDR1 and CDR2: MNHEY, SVGAGI. The CDR3 loop reads CASIMDSLNYEQYF. CDR3 in DNA: TGTGCCAGCATTATGGACTCCCTGAACTACGAGCAGTACTTC.

The V call is TRBV24-1, the J call TRBJ2-3; no clear D gene. Trimming cost V 5 bases and J 2 bases, with 10 bases left between them. There are 14 residues in the CDR3. The germline V gene encodes CDR1 KGHDR and CDR2 SFDVKD. This CDR3 is CATSGARYTDTQYF. Written as DNA, the CDR3 is TGTGCCACCAGTGGGGCCAGGTACACAGATACGCAGTATTTT.

In its sample, this clone was seen once. The chain has TRBV3-1 (or the pseudogene TRBV3-2) and TRBJ1-5; TRBD1 matches 7 bases. The CDR3 is made up of 14 amino acids. Germline CDR1 LGHDT, CDR2 YNNKEL (reference sequence). After removal of 4 bases from V and 3 bases from J, the junction contained 3 bases not matched to a gene. The CDR3 region is CASSPRGFNQPQHF. CDR3 nucleotide sequence: TGTGCCAGCAGCCCCAGGGGGTTCAATCAGCCCCAGCATTTT.

The chain uses TRBV18 and TRBJ2-7, with 9 positions matching TRBD2. Germline CDR1 KGHSH, CDR2 LQKENI. This CDR3 is 19 amino acids long. The junction had 21 bases not matched to a gene; V was cut back by 5 bases and J by 4 bases. Here the CDR3 reads CASSLFGGSGSARGYEQYF. The CDR3 DNA sequence: TGTGCCAGCTCATTGTTCGGAGGTAGCGGGAGTGCCAGGGGGTACGAGCAGTACTTC.

J is TRBJ1-1 and V is TRBV7-9, with unresolved D. Germline V lookup: CDR1 SEHNR, CDR2 FQNEAQ (reference sequence). Trimming stripped 1 base from V and 5 bases from J, with 8 bases between. The CDR3 is made up of 13 amino acids. This chain's CDR3 is CASSLGQETEAFF. The CDR3 region has the DNA TGTGCCAGCAGCTTAGGGCAGGAAACTGAAGCTTTCTTT.

This chain links TRBV15 with TRBJ2-7; 7 nucleotides align to TRBD1. V gave up 1 base and J gave up 3 bases; unmatched junction bases: 9. Germline-derived CDR1 and CDR2 are LNHNV and YYDKDF (reference sequence). CDR3 length: 16 amino acids. Here the CDR3 reads CATSRGTGTANYEQYF. DNA of the CDR3: TGTGCCACCAGCAGAGGAACCGGGACAGCCAACTACGAGCAGTACTTC.

The J gene is TRBJ2-7, the V gene TRBV28; possible D gene TRBD1, 5 bases. The V gene's germline CDR1 is MDHEN and CDR2 SYDVKM. V lost 7 bases and J lost 3, with 16 bases in between. The CDR3 sequence is 14 residues long. As DNA, the CDR3 is TGTGCCAGCATGGCGGCAGGGTTGGTCTACGAGCAGTACTTC. Translation gives CASMAAGLVYEQYF.

This clone appeared a few times. The rearrangement joins TRBV7-2 to TRBJ2-7; TRBD2 matches at 10 bases. Germline V gene lookup returns CDR1 SGHTA and CDR2 FQGNSA. V dropped 5 bases and J dropped 3; count of bases not matched to a gene: 4. The CDR3 has 14 amino acids. The CDR3 bases are TGTGCCAGCAGCCAAAGCGGGAGGGGCTACGAGCAGTACTTC. Protein product: CASSQSGRGYEQYF.

The chain is built from TRBV5-1 and TRBJ2-7; TRBD2 agrees at 9 bases. The length of the CDR3 is 15 residues. CDR1 and CDR2 (germline): SGHRS, YFSETQ. With V trimmed by 4 bases and J by 0 bases, 5 bases remained unmatched. CDR3 residues: CASSLTSGSSYEQYF. CDR3 bases: TGCGCCAGCAGCCTGACTAGCGGAAGCTCCTACGAGCAGTACTTC.

CDR3 bases: TGTGCCAGCAGTTACGGACAGGGGGCGCTTGAAAAACTGTTTTTT. Translating it yields CASSYGQGALEKLFF. This sequence joins TRBV6-5 and TRBJ1-4; 11 bases line up with TRBD1. Germline-derived CDR1 and CDR2 are MNHEY and SVGAGI. This CDR3 is built from 15 residues. V shed 2 bases, J shed 7 bases, and the junction held 3 bases outside the gene matches.

This clone is a singleton in its sample. The genes are TRBV3-1 (or the pseudogene TRBV3-2) and TRBJ2-7, with D maybe TRBD2 (6 bases). Germline V lookup: CDR1 LGHDT, CDR2 YNNKEL (reference sequence). There are 16 residues in the CDR3. V was pared by 4 bases and J by 2 bases, with 18 bases between. The CDR3 region has the DNA TGTGCCAGCAGCCGAAACCGGGACTTCCTAACCTACGAGCAGTACTTC. Protein product: CASSRNRDFLTYEQYF.

The rearrangement uses TRBV28 and TRBJ2-7; 12 positions match TRBD1. Trimming removed 7 bases from V and 7 bases from J; junction bases left unmatched: 8. Looked up from germline, CDR1 is MDHEN and CDR2 is SYDVKM. The CDR3 has 14 amino acids. DNA for the CDR3: TGTGCCAGCACTGGGGGACAGGGGGCGCGAGAGCAGTACTTC. It codes for CASTGGQGAREQYF.

With respect to this clone: The junction differs from germline at one of its ends, possibly a read error. This sequence joins TRBV6-5 and TRBJ2-7; 10 bases map to TRBD2. CDR1 is MNHEY, CDR2 SVGAGI, per germline. The CDR3 runs 13 residues. The CDR3 region is CASSYSTQSGRGF. DNA of the CDR3: TGTGCCAGCAGTTACTCCACTCAGAGCGGGAGGGGTTTC.

The CDR3 loop reads CASTQAGVFLEQYF. CDR3 DNA sequence: TGTGCCAGCACACAGGCAGGGGTATTCCTCGAGCAGTACTTC. The gene calls are TRBV28 and TRBJ2-7, with a tentative D call TRBD1 (6 bases). The CDR3 length is 14 residues. V was trimmed by 7 bases and J by 6 bases, leaving 19 bases between them. Germline lookup yields CDR1 MDHEN and CDR2 SYDVKM.

The chain couples TRBV7-2 to TRBJ2-3, with 15 bases that match TRBD2. This CDR3 has 16 residues. Germline trimming cut 6 bases from V and 6 bases from J; bases unmatched to any gene: 7. Germline CDR1 SGHTA, CDR2 FQGNSA. As DNA, the CDR3 is TGTGCCAGCAGTCGTGGACTAGCGGGAGGGGGGGATACGCAGTATTTT. Amino acid sequence: CASSRGLAGGGDTQYF. Full variable domain (rest looked up from reference TRBV7-2 and TRBJ2-3): GAGVSQSPSNKVTEKGKDVELRCDPISGHTALYWYRQSLGQGLEFLIYFQGNSAPDKSGLPSDRFSAERTGGSVSTLTIQRTQQEDSAVYLCASSRGLAGGGDTQYFGPGTRLTVL.

V is TRBV28 and J is TRBJ1-5; 10 bases map to TRBD1. Unmatched junction bases numbered 7, after V lost 8 bases and J lost 9 bases. Germline V lookup: CDR1 MDHEN, CDR2 SYDVKM. This CDR3 has 13 residues. CDR3 loop: CASLRTGGLPQHF. Written as DNA, the CDR3 is TGTGCCAGCCTCAGGACAGGGGGTCTGCCCCAGCATTTT.

This clone was found once. This chain connects TRBV11-2 to TRBJ2-1, with TRBD2 identical over 9 bases. Per germline, CDR1 SGHAT and CDR2 FQNNGV. The CDR3 spans 15 residues. Trimming at V came to 2 bases and at J to 7 bases, leaving 6 bases not matched to a gene. CDR3 sequence: CASSLSTSGGNEQFF. CDR3 bases: TGTGCCAGCAGCTTATCGACTAGCGGAGGGAATGAGCAGTTCTTC.

The V call is TRBV27, the J call TRBJ2-1; 7 bases map to TRBD2. The CDR3 runs to 17 residues. Losses at the gene ends were 8 bases for V and 4 bases for J; bases not matched to a gene: 17. Germline loops: CDR1 MNHEY, CDR2 SMNVEV (reference sequence). CDR3 coding DNA: TGTGCCAGCGCTCTTCCAATTGGGCGGGAGAGTTACAATGAGCAGTTCTTC. Its protein product is CASALPIGRESYNEQFF.

The chain carries TRBV6-2 or TRBV6-3 and TRBJ1-1; 7 bases match TRBD1. This CDR3 region has 14 residues. Germline V CDR1 and CDR2: MNHEY, SVGEGT. V lost 2 bases, J lost 4 bases, and 4 bases stayed unmatched. CDR3 in DNA: TGTGCCAGCAGTTACACTGACAGGGTCACTGAAGCTTTCTTT. Residues: CASSYTDRVTEAFF.

J is TRBJ1-1 and V is TRBV5-5, with D perhaps TRBD1 (6 bases). The ends were cut back, 3 bases at V and 6 bases at J, with 15 bases in the middle. The CDR3 runs to 14 residues. Germline-derived CDR1 and CDR2 are SGHKS and YYEKEE (reference sequence). The CDR3 region has the DNA TGTGCCAGCAGCTCTTACAGGGAATTGGCTGAAGCTTTCTTT. Translating gives CASSSYRELAEAFF.

This clone was seen repeatedly, ten times or more. V and J are TRBV5-4 and TRBJ1-1; 9 bases are a match to TRBD1. Germline V gene data show CDR1 as SGHNT and CDR2 as YYREEE (reference sequence). The CDR3 has 15 residues. Unmatched junction bases numbered 7, after V lost 3 bases and J lost 4 bases. The CDR3 bases are TGTGCCAGCAGCTGGCCCGGGACAGGGATCACTGAAGCTTTCTTT. It yields the protein CASSWPGTGITEAFF.